The 5 T cell receptor beta chains below come from one sample, sequenced in a study of blood T cell repertoires in COVID-19. Using immunoSEQ multiplex PCR, the repertoire was profiled, and TCRdb retains in-frame clones only, with some absent. The data show around 150,000 clones, approximately 80% seen once. Sample: peripheral blood. These receptors were obtained from a woman over 75 with active or convalescent COVID-19.

The chain carries TRBV19 and TRBJ2-7; 9 bases are shared with TRBD1. CDR1 is LNHDA, CDR2 SQIVND, per germline (reference sequence). Germline trimming cut 2 bases from V and 0 bases from J; bases unmatched to any gene: 11. This CDR3 has 18 amino acids. The CDR3 protein is CASSIRVLGQGSSYEQYF. CDR3 DNA: TGTGCCAGTAGTATAAGGGTTCTGGGACAGGGATCCTCCTACGAGCAGTACTTC.

The chain joins TRBV6-6 to TRBJ1-1, with a possible D match to TRBD1 (6 bases). With 4 bases removed from V and 0 bases from J, the gap between germline ends came to 15 bases. CDR3 length: 16 amino acids. CDR1 is MNHNY, CDR2 SVGAGI, per germline (reference sequence). The CDR3 region has the DNA TGTGCCAGCAGTTCAGGGGTACGGGGCATGAACACTGAAGCTTTCTTT. Protein sequence: CASSSGVRGMNTEAFF.

The V and J genes are TRBV3-1 (or the pseudogene TRBV3-2) and TRBJ2-7; 7 positions agree with TRBD1. J was trimmed by 6 bases and V by 5 bases; bases with no gene match: 7. Germline CDR1 LGHDT, CDR2 YNNKEL (reference sequence). The CDR3 has 13 amino acids. The CDR3 DNA reads TGTGCCAGCAGCTTTGGACAGGAAAGCGAGCAGTACTTC. Its protein is CASSFGQESEQYF.

V gene TRBV7-2 combines with J gene TRBJ2-7; TRBD1 matches at 7 bases. There are 12 residues in the CDR3. Germline assignment: CDR1 SGHTA and CDR2 FQGNSA. Trimming removed 5 bases from V and 6 bases from J; junction bases left unmatched: 4. DNA of the CDR3: TGTGCCAGCAGCCCGCCAGGGGGCGAGCAGTACTTC. Protein product: CASSPPGGEQYF.

J is TRBJ1-3 and V is TRBV7-2; no reliable D call. CDR1 and CDR2 from the germline V gene are SGHTA and FQGNSA. Trimming took off 1 base at V and 1 base at J, with 5 bases between the two ends. The CDR3 extends over 14 amino acids. CDR3 in amino acids: CASSLGQSGNTIYF. As DNA, the CDR3 is TGTGCCAGCAGCTTAGGTCAATCTGGAAACACCATATATTTT.